This TCR beta chain came from a study of cytomegalovirus exposure and HLA in healthy donors. Regarding the study as a whole: A subsequent analysis found that TCR clusters from the first cohort also tended to co-occur in the roughly 120 validation repertoires, with approximately 94% of cluster scores above 0. According to the study, around 160 TCR beta chains were cytomegalovirus-associated. In vitro testing confirmed a few CMV-associated chains as specific for CMV antigens.

Comment on this clone: Its antigen is not identified.

Using immunoSEQ multiplex PCR, the repertoire was profiled, and TCRdb retains in-frame clones only, with some absent. The data hold about 170,000 clones, with approximately 86% observed a single time. Germline V gene lookup returns CDR1 SNHLY and CDR2 FYNNEI. The CDR3 covers 14 residues. V shed 4 bases and J shed 5 bases, with 12 bases lying between them. The roughly 120-subject validation cohort, separate from the approximately 670-subject first cohort, included the donors. The sample consisted of PBMCs. J is TRBJ2-1 and V is TRBV2; TRBD1 is a possible D gene (5 bases). The source of this sequence is a woman under 30 in good health and CMV-seronegative. In nucleotides, the CDR3 is TGTGCCAGCAGTGGAAGCTGGGGCCACAATGAGCAGTTCTTC. As protein: CASSGSWGHNEQFF.